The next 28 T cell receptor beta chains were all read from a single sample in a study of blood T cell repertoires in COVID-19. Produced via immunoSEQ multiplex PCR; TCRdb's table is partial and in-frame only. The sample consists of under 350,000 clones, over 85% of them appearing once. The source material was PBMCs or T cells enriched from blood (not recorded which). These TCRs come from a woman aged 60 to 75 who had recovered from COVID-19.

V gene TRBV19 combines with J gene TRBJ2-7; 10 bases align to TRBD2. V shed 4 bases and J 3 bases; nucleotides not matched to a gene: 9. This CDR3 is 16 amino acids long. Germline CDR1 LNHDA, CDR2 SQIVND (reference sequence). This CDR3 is CASSTSSGSALYEQYF. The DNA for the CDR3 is TGTGCCAGTAGTACCTCTAGCGGGAGCGCACTCTACGAGCAGTACTTC.

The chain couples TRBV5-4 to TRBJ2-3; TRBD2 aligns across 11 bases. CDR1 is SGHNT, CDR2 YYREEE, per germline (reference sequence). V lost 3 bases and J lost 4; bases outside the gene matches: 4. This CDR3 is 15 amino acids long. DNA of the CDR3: TGTGCCAGCAGCTACCTAGCGGGGGGCTCAGATACGCAGTATTTT. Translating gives CASSYLAGGSDTQYF.

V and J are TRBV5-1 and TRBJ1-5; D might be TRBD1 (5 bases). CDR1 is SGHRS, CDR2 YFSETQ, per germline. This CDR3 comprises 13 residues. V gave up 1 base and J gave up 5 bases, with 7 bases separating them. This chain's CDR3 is CASSLMTDQPQHF. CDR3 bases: TGCGCCAGCAGCTTGATGACAGATCAGCCCCAGCATTTT.

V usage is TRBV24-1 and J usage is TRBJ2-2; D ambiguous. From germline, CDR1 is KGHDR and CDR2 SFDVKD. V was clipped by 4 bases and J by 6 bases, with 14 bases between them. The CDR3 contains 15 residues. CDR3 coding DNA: TGTGCCACCAGTGACACCTCTTTAAGAGCCGGGGAGCTGTTTTTT. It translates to CATSDTSLRAGELFF.

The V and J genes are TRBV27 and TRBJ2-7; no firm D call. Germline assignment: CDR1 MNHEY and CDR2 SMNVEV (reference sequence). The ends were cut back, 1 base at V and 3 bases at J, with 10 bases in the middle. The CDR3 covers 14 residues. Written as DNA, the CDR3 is TGTGCCAGCAGTTTATTTACTAATAACTACGAGCAGTACTTC. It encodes CASSLFTNNYEQYF.

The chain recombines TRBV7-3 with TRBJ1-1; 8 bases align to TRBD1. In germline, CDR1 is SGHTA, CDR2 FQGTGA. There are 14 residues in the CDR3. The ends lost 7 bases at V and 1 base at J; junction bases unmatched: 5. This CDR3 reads CASKPGTGNTEAFF. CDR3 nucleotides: TGTGCCAGCAAACCCGGGACAGGGAACACTGAAGCTTTCTTT.

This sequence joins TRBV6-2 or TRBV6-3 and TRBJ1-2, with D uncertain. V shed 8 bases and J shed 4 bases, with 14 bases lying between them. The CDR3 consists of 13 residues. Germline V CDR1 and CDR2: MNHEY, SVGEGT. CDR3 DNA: TGTGCCAGCCGTTGGCGGTCGCCCTATGGCTACACCTTC. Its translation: CASRWRSPYGYTF.

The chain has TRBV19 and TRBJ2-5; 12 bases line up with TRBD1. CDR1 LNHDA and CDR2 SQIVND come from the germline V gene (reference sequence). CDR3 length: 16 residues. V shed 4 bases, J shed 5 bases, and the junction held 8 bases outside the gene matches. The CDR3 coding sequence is TGTGCCAGTAGTACCCCGGGACAGGGGGCTCGGGAGACCCAGTACTTC. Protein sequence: CASSTPGQGARETQYF. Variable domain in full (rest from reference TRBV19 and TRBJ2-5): DGGITQSPKYLFRKEGQNVTLSCEQNLNHDAMYWYRQDPGQGLRLIYYSQIVNDFQKGDIAEGYSVSREKKESFPLTVTSAQKNPTAFYLCASSTPGQGARETQYFGPGTRLLVL.

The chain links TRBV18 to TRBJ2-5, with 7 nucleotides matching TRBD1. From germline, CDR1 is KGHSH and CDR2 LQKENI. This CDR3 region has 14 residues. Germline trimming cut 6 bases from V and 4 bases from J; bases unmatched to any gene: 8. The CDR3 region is CASSLRGRGETQYF. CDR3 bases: TGTGCCAGCTCCCTAAGGGGGCGCGGAGAGACCCAGTACTTC.

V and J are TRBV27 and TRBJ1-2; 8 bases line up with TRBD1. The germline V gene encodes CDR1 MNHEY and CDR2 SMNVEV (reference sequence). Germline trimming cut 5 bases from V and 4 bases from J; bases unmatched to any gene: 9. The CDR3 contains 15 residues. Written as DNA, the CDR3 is TGTGCCAGCAGTGACAGGACAGGGTTAGTCTATGGCTACACCTTC. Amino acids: CASSDRTGLVYGYTF.

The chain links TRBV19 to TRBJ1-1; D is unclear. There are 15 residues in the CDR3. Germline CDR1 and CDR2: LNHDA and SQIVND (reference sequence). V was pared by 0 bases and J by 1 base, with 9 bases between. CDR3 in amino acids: CASSIDQAWNTEAFF. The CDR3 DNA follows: TGTGCCAGTAGTATAGACCAGGCATGGAACACTGAAGCTTTCTTT.

CDR3 region: CASNRIDGSDPYNEQFF. In DNA form, the CDR3 reads TGTGCCAGCAATCGTATCGACGGGAGTGACCCCTACAATGAGCAGTTCTTC. V gene TRBV6-6 combines with J gene TRBJ2-1, with TRBD2 as a possible D gene (6 bases). Germline loops: CDR1 MNHNY, CDR2 SVGAGI (reference sequence). CDR3 length equals 17 residues. The V end was cut by 7 bases, the J end by 2 bases, with 21 bases between.

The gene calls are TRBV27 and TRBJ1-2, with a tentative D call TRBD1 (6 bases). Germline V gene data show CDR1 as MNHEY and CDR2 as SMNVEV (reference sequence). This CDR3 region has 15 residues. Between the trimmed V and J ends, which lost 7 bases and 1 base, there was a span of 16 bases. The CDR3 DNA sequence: TGTGCCAGCACCTCTCGCGGGGGCTTTAACTATGGCTACACCTTC. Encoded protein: CASTSRGGFNYGYTF.

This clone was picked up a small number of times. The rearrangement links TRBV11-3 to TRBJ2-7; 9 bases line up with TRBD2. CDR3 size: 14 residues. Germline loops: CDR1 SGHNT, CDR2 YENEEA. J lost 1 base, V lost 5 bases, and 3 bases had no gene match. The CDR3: CASSQGLASYEQYF. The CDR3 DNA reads TGTGCCAGCAGCCAGGGACTAGCTTCCTACGAGCAGTACTTC. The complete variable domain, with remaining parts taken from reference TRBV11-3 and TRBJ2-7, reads EAGVVQSPRYKIIEKKQPVAFWCNPISGHNTLYWYLQNLGQGPELLIRYENEEAVDDSQLPKDRFSAERLKGVDSTLKIQPAELGDSAVYLCASSQGLASYEQYFGPGTRLTVT.

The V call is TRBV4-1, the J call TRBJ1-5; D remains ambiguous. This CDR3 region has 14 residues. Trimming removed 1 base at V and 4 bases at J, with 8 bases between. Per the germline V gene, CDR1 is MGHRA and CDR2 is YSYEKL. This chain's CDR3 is CASSQGGVNQPQHF. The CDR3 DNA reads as TGCGCCAGCAGCCAAGGGGGAGTAAATCAGCCCCAGCATTTT.

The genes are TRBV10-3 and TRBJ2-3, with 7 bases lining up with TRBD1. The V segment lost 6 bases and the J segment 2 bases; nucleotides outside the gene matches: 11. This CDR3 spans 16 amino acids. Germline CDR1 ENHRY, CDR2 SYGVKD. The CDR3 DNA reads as TGTGCCATCAGAGAACGGGACAGCCAAATCACAGATACGCAGTATTTT. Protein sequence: CAIRERDSQITDTQYF.

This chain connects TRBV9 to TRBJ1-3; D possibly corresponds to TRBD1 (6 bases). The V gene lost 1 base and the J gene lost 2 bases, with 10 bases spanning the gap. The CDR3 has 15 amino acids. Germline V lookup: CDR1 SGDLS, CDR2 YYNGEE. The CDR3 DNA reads TGTGCCAGCAGCGTAAATCAGGGGCCTGGAAACACCATATATTTT. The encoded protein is CASSVNQGPGNTIYF.

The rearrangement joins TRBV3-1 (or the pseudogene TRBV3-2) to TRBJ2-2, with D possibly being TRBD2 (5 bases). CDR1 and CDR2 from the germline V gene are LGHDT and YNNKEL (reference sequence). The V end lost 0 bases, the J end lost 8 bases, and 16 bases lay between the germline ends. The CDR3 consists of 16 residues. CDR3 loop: CASSQDQETTGGELFF. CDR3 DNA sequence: TGTGCCAGCAGCCAAGATCAGGAGACCACGGGGGGGGAGCTGTTTTTT.

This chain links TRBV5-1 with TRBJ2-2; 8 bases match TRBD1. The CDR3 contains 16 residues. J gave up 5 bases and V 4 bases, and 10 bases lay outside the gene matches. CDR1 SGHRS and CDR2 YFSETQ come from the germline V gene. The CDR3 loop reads CASSPQGADWTGELFF. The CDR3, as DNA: TGCGCCAGCAGCCCTCAGGGGGCTGATTGGACCGGGGAGCTGTTTTTT.

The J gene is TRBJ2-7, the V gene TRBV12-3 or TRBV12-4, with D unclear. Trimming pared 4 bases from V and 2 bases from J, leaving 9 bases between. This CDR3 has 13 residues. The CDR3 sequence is CASSWLQPYEQYF. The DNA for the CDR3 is TGTGCCAGCAGTTGGTTACAGCCCTACGAGCAGTACTTC.

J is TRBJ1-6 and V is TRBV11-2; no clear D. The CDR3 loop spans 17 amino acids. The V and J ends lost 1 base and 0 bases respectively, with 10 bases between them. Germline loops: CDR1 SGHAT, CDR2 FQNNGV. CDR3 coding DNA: TGTGCCAGCAGCTTAGGGTATTCGAGCTCCTATAATTCACCCCTCCACTTT. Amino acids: CASSLGYSSSYNSPLHF.

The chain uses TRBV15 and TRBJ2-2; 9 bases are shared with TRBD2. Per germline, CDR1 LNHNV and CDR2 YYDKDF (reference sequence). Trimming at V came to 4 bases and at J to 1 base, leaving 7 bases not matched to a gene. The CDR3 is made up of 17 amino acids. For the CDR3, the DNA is TGTGCCACCAGCAAAACCGGACTAGCGTGGAACACCGGGGAGCTGTTTTTT. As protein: CATSKTGLAWNTGELFF.

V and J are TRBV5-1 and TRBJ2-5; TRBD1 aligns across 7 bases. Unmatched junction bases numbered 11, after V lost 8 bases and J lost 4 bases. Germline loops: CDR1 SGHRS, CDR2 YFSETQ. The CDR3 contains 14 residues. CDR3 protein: CASAPLHRGETQYF. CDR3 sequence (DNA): TGCGCCAGTGCGCCACTACACAGGGGAGAGACCCAGTACTTC.

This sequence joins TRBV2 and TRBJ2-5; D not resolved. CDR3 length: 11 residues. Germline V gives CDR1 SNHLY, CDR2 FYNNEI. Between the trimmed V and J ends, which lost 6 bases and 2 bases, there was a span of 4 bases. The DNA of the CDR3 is TGTGCCAGCAGGGAGCAAGAGACCCAGTACTTC. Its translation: CASREQETQYF.

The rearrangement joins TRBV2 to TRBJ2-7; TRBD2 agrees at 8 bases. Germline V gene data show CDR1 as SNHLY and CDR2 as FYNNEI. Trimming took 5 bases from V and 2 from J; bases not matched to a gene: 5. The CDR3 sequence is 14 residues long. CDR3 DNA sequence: TGTGCCAGCAGTCGGGCGGGAGGCCCCTACGAGCAGTACTTC. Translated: CASSRAGGPYEQYF.

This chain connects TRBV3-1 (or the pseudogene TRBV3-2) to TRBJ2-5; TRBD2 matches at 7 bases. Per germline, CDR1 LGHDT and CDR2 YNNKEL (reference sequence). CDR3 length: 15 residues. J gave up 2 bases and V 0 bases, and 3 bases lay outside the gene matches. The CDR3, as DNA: TGTGCCAGCAGCCAAGAACTAGCGCTACAAGAGACCCAGTACTTC. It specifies CASSQELALQETQYF.

The CDR3 nucleotides read TGTGCCAGCAGCGCCCTCCCCGGGACAGTGACACCCGAGCAGTACTTC. It translates to CASSALPGTVTPEQYF. The rearrangement uses TRBV7-6 and TRBJ2-7, with 7 bases fitting TRBD1. Germline trimming cut 5 bases from V and 6 bases from J; bases unmatched to any gene: 16. Per the germline V gene, CDR1 is SGHVS and CDR2 is FNYEAQ. The CDR3 covers 16 residues.

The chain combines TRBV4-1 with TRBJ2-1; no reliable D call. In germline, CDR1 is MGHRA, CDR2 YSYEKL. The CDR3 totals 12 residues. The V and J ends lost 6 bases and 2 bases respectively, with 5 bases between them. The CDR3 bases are TGCGCCAGCAGTATTACCTACAATGAGCAGTTCTTC. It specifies CASSITYNEQFF.